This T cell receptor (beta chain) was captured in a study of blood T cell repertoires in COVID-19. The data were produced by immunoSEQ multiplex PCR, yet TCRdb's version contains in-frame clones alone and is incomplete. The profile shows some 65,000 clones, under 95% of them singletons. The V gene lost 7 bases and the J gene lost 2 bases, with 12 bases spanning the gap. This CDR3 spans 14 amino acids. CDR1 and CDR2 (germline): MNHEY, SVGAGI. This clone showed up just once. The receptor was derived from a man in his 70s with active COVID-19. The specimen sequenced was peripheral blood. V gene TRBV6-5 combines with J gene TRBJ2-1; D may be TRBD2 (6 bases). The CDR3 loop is CASTVGGAYNEQFF. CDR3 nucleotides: TGTGCCAGCACAGTGGGCGGGGCCTACAATGAGCAGTTCTTC.